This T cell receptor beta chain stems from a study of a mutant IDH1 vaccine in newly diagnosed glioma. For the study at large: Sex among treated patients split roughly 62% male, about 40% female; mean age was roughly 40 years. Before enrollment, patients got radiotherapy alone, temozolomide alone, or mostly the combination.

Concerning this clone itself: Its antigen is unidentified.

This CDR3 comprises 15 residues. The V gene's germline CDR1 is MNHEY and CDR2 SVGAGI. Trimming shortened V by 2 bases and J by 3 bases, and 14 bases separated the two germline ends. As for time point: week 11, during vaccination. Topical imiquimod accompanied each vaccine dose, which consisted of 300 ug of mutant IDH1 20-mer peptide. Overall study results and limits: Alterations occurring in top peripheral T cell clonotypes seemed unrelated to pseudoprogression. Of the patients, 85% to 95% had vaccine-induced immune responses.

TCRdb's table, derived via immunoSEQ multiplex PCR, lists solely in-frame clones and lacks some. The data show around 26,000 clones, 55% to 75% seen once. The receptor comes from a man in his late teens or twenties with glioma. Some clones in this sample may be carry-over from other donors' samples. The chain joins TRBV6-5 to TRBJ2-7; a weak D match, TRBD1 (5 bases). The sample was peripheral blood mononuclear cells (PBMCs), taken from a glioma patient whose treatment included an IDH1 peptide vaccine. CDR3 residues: CASSYRAGNFYEQYF. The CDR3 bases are TGTGCCAGCAGTTACCGGGCAGGGAATTTCTACGAGCAGTACTTC.